This T cell receptor beta chain is from a study of blood T cell repertoires in COVID-19. Assay: immunoSEQ multiplex PCR; the TCRdb copy retains only in-frame clones and omits some. The sample carries about 250,000 clones, 80% to 90% recorded once. The V gene's germline CDR1 is MNHEY and CDR2 SVGAGI. J lost 9 bases, V lost 5 bases, and 11 bases had no gene match. This CDR3 spans 15 amino acids. The sample was PBMCs or T cells enriched from blood (not recorded which). The chain recombines TRBV6-5 with TRBJ1-2, with 11 bases aligning to TRBD1. The source is a woman in her thirties who had recovered from COVID-19. The DNA of the CDR3 is TGTGCCAGCAGTCCCGGACAGGGGGCAGGTTGGAGCTACACCTTC. This codes for CASSPGQGAGWSYTF.